This record covers a single TCR beta chain. Its antigen is currently unknown. The data stem from a study of cytomegalovirus exposure and HLA in healthy donors. Study results and caveats: It was about 180 TCR beta chains that were listed as cytomegalovirus-associated. A later analysis found common viral pathogens apparently linked to several of the most significant clusters. There were some V segments, including TRBV6-2 and TRBV6-3, excluded as indistinguishable. HLA-A and HLA-B allele assignments for most subjects were reportedly predicted accurately using TCR beta sequences.

The V gene's germline CDR1 is MNHEY and CDR2 SVGAGI. Between the trimmed V and J ends, which lost 5 bases and 0 bases, there was a span of 11 bases. The CDR3 is 14 amino acids. PCR employed 60 Vbeta and 13 Jbeta primers. Sequencing was performed with immunoSEQ multiplex PCR; in TCRdb, only in-frame clones are kept and a portion is missing. This table has around 210,000 clones, roughly 83% appearing once. Sample: PBMCs. The chain carries TRBV6-5 and TRBJ2-7; no firm D call. This receptor was obtained from a male donor in good health and CMV-seropositive. The CDR3 DNA reads TGTGCCAGCAGTCACGGCCAGGACTCCTACGAGCAGTACTTC. This gives the protein CASSHGQDSYEQYF.